This entry lists 9 T cell receptor beta chains sequenced from one sample in a study of OX40 agonist ivuxolimab in advanced cancers. Profiled with immunoSEQ multiplex PCR; TCRdb holds only in-frame clones, not every one. The sample yields about 28,000 clones, about 80% seen once. The source was CD4+ or CD8+ T cells sorted from blood, collected in a trial of the OX40 agonist ivuxolimab. The source of these receptors is an adult with an advanced solid tumor such as melanoma, head and neck, liver or kidney cancer.

The chain links TRBV19 to TRBJ1-5; D possibly corresponds to TRBD1 (6 bases). Germline V CDR1 and CDR2: LNHDA, SQIVND (reference sequence). This CDR3 has 15 amino acids. Trimming took 1 base from V and 6 from J, leaving 13 bases between them. CDR3 bases: TGTGCCAGTAGTATAGGAGGGGGTGCACCTCAGCCCCAGCATTTT. Protein product: CASSIGGGAPQPQHF.

This clone is a singleton in its sample. The V gene is TRBV5-4, the J gene TRBJ1-2, with 8 bases fitting TRBD1. Per the germline V gene, CDR1 is SGHNT and CDR2 is YYREEE (reference sequence). The CDR3 is 14 residues long. V lost 4 bases, J lost 4 bases, and 6 bases stayed unmatched. Here the CDR3 reads CASSPGQAAYGYTF. CDR3 nucleotide sequence: TGTGCCAGCAGCCCGGGACAGGCAGCCTATGGCTACACCTTC.

The chain has TRBV5-4 and TRBJ1-2; D is ambiguous. Germline CDR1 and CDR2: SGHNT and YYREEE (reference sequence). CDR3 length equals 14 residues. V was shortened by 4 bases and J by 8 bases, with 18 bases between the two germline ends. The DNA of the CDR3 is TGTGCCAGCAGCGGGCGATTGGGGAGACTAGGCTACACCTTC. Translated: CASSGRLGRLGYTF.

The V call is TRBV6-5, the J call TRBJ1-1; D not certain. V was trimmed by 0 bases and J by 6 bases, leaving 11 bases between them. In germline, CDR1 is MNHEY, CDR2 SVGAGI. CDR3 length: 14 amino acids. The CDR3 region has the DNA TGTGCCAGCAGTTACTCGCCGGGGAAGGCTGAAGCTTTCTTT. Amino acid sequence: CASSYSPGKAEAFF.

The V gene is TRBV19, the J gene TRBJ2-7; TRBD2 aligns across 7 bases. The CDR3 is made up of 14 amino acids. Germline V gene data show CDR1 as LNHDA and CDR2 as SQIVND (reference sequence). Trimming removed 0 bases from V and 2 bases from J; junction bases left unmatched: 1. CDR3 amino acids: CASSIEGGAYEQYF. DNA of the CDR3: TGTGCCAGTAGTATAGAGGGAGGGGCCTACGAGCAGTACTTC.

V gene TRBV4-2 combines with J gene TRBJ2-1, with TRBD2 matching over 8 bases. This CDR3 is built from 16 residues. Germline V CDR1 and CDR2: LGHNA, YNFKEQ. With 0 bases clipped from V and 7 bases from J, the junction kept 8 bases outside the gene matches. The CDR3 nucleotides read TGTGCCAGCAGCCAAGATCCGGCGGGGGGCCGGAATGAGCAGTTCTTC. Translating gives CASSQDPAGGRNEQFF.

The J gene is TRBJ1-1, the V gene TRBV11-2; D is perhaps TRBD1 (5 bases). Germline V gives CDR1 SGHAT, CDR2 FQNNGV. The CDR3 length is 14 residues. V was trimmed by 1 base and J by 3 bases, leaving 9 bases between them. This CDR3 reads CASSLGDSYTEAFF. CDR3 nucleotides: TGTGCCAGCAGCTTAGGCGACAGCTACACTGAAGCTTTCTTT.

V gene TRBV27 combines with J gene TRBJ1-1; 7 bases line up with TRBD1. The V and J ends lost 5 bases and 2 bases, in that order; junction bases with no gene match: 5. CDR1 and CDR2 (germline): MNHEY, SMNVEV (reference sequence). CDR3 length equals 14 residues. The CDR3 region has the DNA TGTGCCAGCAGTCAGGACAGGTTAAACACTGAAGCTTTCTTT. As protein: CASSQDRLNTEAFF.

The gene calls are TRBV27 and TRBJ1-2, with TRBD1 as a possible D gene (5 bases). Germline V gene lookup returns CDR1 MNHEY and CDR2 SMNVEV (reference sequence). Trimming stripped 3 bases from V and 1 base from J, with 12 bases between. This CDR3 has 15 residues. CDR3 coding DNA: TGTGCCAGCAGTTTTTTCCGGGGGAATAACTATGGCTACACCTTC. It specifies CASSFFRGNNYGYTF.